Each of the 13 T cell receptor beta chains below was sequenced from the same sample in a study of control samples from healthy donors and cancer patients. The repertoire was sequenced with immunoSEQ multiplex PCR; TCRdb's copy has only in-frame clones and lacks some. The data show about 150,000 clones, with over 85% seen just once and approximately 2.5% held by the top ten. The sequenced sample consisted of blood. These receptors were collected from a man aged 50 or older in good health.

The chain recombines TRBV24-1 with TRBJ2-3; 13 bases are a match to TRBD2. Germline V gene lookup returns CDR1 KGHDR and CDR2 SFDVKD. This CDR3 has 17 residues. The V gene end was trimmed by 4 bases and the J gene end by 2 bases; junction bases not matched to a gene: 5. DNA for the CDR3: TGTGCCACCAGTGAGCGGACTAGCGGGAGCATCACAGATACGCAGTATTTT. Amino acid sequence: CATSERTSGSITDTQYF.

This clone was seen just once. The chain couples TRBV5-6 to TRBJ1-2; perhaps TRBD1 as D (6 bases). V was clipped by 4 bases and J by 4 bases, with 17 bases between them. In germline, CDR1 is SGHDT, CDR2 YYEEEE. The CDR3 has 15 residues. As DNA, the CDR3 is TGTGCCAGCAGCACCGGGGACACCTCCGGCTATGGCTACACCTTC. Translation: CASSTGDTSGYGYTF.

The J gene is TRBJ2-3, the V gene TRBV7-8; D is perhaps TRBD2 (5 bases). Germline-derived CDR1 and CDR2 are SGHVS and FQNEAQ. The CDR3 has 15 residues. The germline V and J ends were trimmed by 3 bases and 4 bases, with 14 bases remaining between them. As DNA, the CDR3 is TGTGCCAGCAGCTTCGGTGGGAGAGAGGCAGATACGCAGTATTTT. It translates to CASSFGGREADTQYF.

The chain combines TRBV6-5 with TRBJ2-7; D tentatively reads TRBD1 or TRBD2 (5 bases each). The CDR3 sequence is 13 residues long. The V end lost 6 bases, the J end lost 0 bases, and 9 bases lay between the germline ends. CDR1 MNHEY and CDR2 SVGAGI come from the germline V gene. The chain's CDR3 is CASSGDLSYEQYF. CDR3 coding DNA: TGTGCCAGCAGCGGGGACCTCTCCTACGAGCAGTACTTC.

The gene calls are TRBV6-5 and TRBJ2-5; possible D gene TRBD2, 6 bases. CDR3 length: 15 residues. Per the germline V gene, CDR1 is MNHEY and CDR2 is SVGAGI. Trimming pared 7 bases from V and 4 bases from J, leaving 19 bases between. CDR3 region: CASTHRGLARETQYF. The CDR3 DNA reads as TGTGCCAGCACGCATCGGGGGTTAGCCAGAGAGACCCAGTACTTC.

This clone occurred once. The rearrangement uses TRBV3-1 (or the pseudogene TRBV3-2) and TRBJ1-1, with 8 positions matching TRBD1. CDR1 LGHDT and CDR2 YNNKEL come from the germline V gene (reference sequence). J was trimmed by 5 bases and V by 0 bases; bases with no gene match: 2. This CDR3 has 14 residues. CDR3: CASSQDRTGTEAFF. As DNA, the CDR3 is TGTGCCAGCAGCCAAGACCGGACAGGGACTGAAGCTTTCTTT.

Comments on this clone: Additional DNA sequences in this sample encode the identical CDR3. The chain combines TRBV5-1 with TRBJ2-1, with D perhaps matching TRBD2 (5 bases). The V end was cut by 1 base, the J end by 0 bases, with 8 bases between. The CDR3 has 15 amino acids. Germline CDR1 is SGHRS and CDR2 is YFSETQ. CDR3 in DNA: TGCGCCAGCAGCTTGCCGGGAACCTCCTACAATGAGCAGTTCTTC. Its protein is CASSLPGTSYNEQFF.

V usage is TRBV5-1 and J usage is TRBJ1-3, with D possibly TRBD1 on 6 matching bases. V dropped 3 bases and J dropped 0 bases, with 13 bases sitting between them. The germline CDR1 and CDR2 sequences are SGHRS and YFSETQ. The CDR3 totals 16 residues. The CDR3 loop reads CASSWGRHYSGNTIYF. The CDR3 DNA is TGCGCCAGCAGCTGGGGGCGGCATTACTCTGGAAACACCATATATTTT.

This clone was recorded only once. This sequence joins TRBV9 and TRBJ2-5, with D tentatively TRBD1 (5 bases). Per the germline V gene, CDR1 is SGDLS and CDR2 is YYNGEE. The CDR3 spans 16 residues. Trimming shortened V by 0 bases and J by 3 bases, and 15 bases separated the two germline ends. The CDR3 region is CASSVEVWGPKETQYF. The CDR3 bases are TGTGCCAGCAGCGTAGAAGTCTGGGGCCCCAAAGAGACCCAGTACTTC.

The chain recombines TRBV6-9 with TRBJ2-5; 10 bases map to TRBD1. Germline CDR1 MNHGY, CDR2 SVAAGI. V trimming: 6 bases; J trimming: 7 bases; junction bases outside the gene matches: 11. The CDR3 consists of 15 residues. The CDR3 protein is CASRVDRGGPGTQYF. CDR3 sequence (DNA): TGTGCCAGCAGGGTGGACAGGGGGGGTCCGGGGACCCAGTACTTC.

The CDR3 here is CASSLGPGGTYEQYF. The CDR3 nucleotides are TGTGCCAGCAGCTTAGGGCCGGGGGGCACCTACGAGCAGTACTTC. J is TRBJ2-7 and V is TRBV7-9, with a possible D match to TRBD2 (7 bases). The CDR3 is made up of 15 amino acids. V was pared by 1 base and J by 2 bases, with 12 bases between. CDR1 SEHNR and CDR2 FQNEAQ come from the germline V gene (reference sequence).

J is TRBJ2-2 and V is TRBV5-1; 8 positions agree with TRBD1. This CDR3 contains 16 residues. Germline lookup yields CDR1 SGHRS and CDR2 YFSETQ. The V and J ends lost 6 bases and 4 bases, in that order; junction bases with no gene match: 11. CDR3 sequence reads: CASNPMGTGSTGELFF. The CDR3 region has the DNA TGCGCCAGCAATCCCATGGGGACAGGAAGCACCGGGGAGCTGTTTTTT.

This sequence joins TRBV3-1 (or the pseudogene TRBV3-2) and TRBJ1-3; D is ambiguous. The V end lost 0 bases, the J end lost 0 bases, and 6 bases lay between the germline ends. Per germline, CDR1 LGHDT and CDR2 YNNKEL (reference sequence). CDR3 length: 15 amino acids. The CDR3 is CASSQDVNSGNTIYF. Written as DNA, the CDR3 is TGTGCCAGCAGCCAAGACGTCAACTCTGGAAACACCATATATTTT.